This T cell receptor (beta chain) was captured by sequencing in a study of regulatory T cells in long-lasting Graves disease. V was shortened by 8 bases and J by 4 bases, with 12 bases between the two germline ends. Germline loops: CDR1 WSHSY, CDR2 SAAADI. This CDR3 region has 13 residues. This clonotype has at least ten counts. Time point meaning: newly diagnosed GD, antithyroid drugs for less than 3 months. From RNA extracted from PBMCs, the TCR library was made. Arm-PCR of CDR3 regions and iRepertoire HTBI primers were used to build TCR beta libraries. Each CDR3 protein gets one entry after TCRdb re-called the multiplex PCR reads with MiXCR. This table has approximately 210,000 distinct CDR3 sequences, around 18% appearing once.

This receptor was identified in a female donor with Graves disease. The chain joins TRBV10-2 to TRBJ2-1; the D call may be TRBD1 or TRBD2 (6 bases each). Sequences were derived from peripheral blood mononuclear cells (PBMCs), sampled at new diagnosis, from a patient treated with antithyroid drugs. DNA for the CDR3: TGCGCCAGCTTGACTAGGGGGTACAATGAGCAGTTCTTC. This gives the protein CASLTRGYNEQFF.